Only one count was recorded for the clone carrying this TCR beta chain. The sample belongs to a study of shared clonotypes between healthy human individuals. V was trimmed by 7 bases and J by 1 base, leaving 9 bases between them. The CDR3 covers 13 residues. The V gene's germline CDR1 is MNHEY and CDR2 SVGAGI. Assay used: immunoSEQ multiplex PCR; TCRdb lists only in-frame clones, some missing. In the table there are 550,000 to 850,000 clones, about 74% of which are singletons. Source material: memory CD4+ T cells sorted from blood. The subset denotes: CD45RA-negative fraction. This chain joins TRBV6-5 and TRBJ2-3, with unresolved D. The sequence came from a woman in her twenties or thirties in good health. The CDR3, as DNA: TGTGCCAGCACCAAAGTGGGCACAGATACGCAGTATTTT. Amino acid sequence: CASTKVGTDTQYF.